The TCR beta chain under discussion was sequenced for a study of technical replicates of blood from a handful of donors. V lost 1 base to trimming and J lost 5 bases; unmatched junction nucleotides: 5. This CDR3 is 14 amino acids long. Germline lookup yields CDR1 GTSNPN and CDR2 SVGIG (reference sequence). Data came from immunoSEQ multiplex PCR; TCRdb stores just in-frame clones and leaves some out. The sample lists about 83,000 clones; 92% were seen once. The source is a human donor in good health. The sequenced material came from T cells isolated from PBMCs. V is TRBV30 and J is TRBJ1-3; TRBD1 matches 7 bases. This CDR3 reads CAWSARDRRNTIYF. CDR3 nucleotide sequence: TGTGCCTGGAGTGCCCGGGACAGACGAAACACCATATATTTT.